Described below is a single T cell receptor (beta chain) sequence and its context. The antigen remains undetermined. The read finishes 3 residues shy of the CDR3 end, and the germline J gene is used to complete it. Thawed PBMCs were FACS-sorted into unstimulated CD4+CD25+CD127- regulatory T cells, CD4+CD25- non-regulatory cells, CD4 and CD8 cells. These data originate in a study of Tregs in tolerant kidney transplant recipients. Assay: immunoSEQ multiplex PCR; the TCRdb copy retains only in-frame clones and omits some. The sample includes about 48,000 clones. Study-wide results and caveats: Expanding Tregs on activated donor B cells appeared to best identify donor-specific TCRbeta clones. Findings come from small patient numbers and require larger validation.

Unmatched junction bases numbered 13, after V lost 2 bases and J lost 0 bases. This CDR3 comprises 20 residues. Sample: CD4+ T cells from blood, taken before the transplant. The source is a human donor who received a combined kidney and bone marrow transplant. The chain combines TRBV23-1 with TRBJ2-1; 10 bases fit TRBD1. TRBV23-1 belongs to the ORF category, with a function that is uncertain. The sequenced CDR3 bases are TGCGCCAGCAGTCAAAGGGACAGGGGTTCGCCTAGGAGCTCCTACAATGAG. Its translation: CASSQRDRGSPRSSYNE. The full-length CDR3 reads as CASSQRDRGSPRSSYNEQFF.